The clone carrying this T cell receptor (beta chain) was found many times. Then a second PCR, running roughly 7 to 11 cycles, was carried out with a sample-barcoded 5' primer and a J-beta primer mix. TCRdb independently ran MiXCR on the 5' RACE reads; one entry per CDR3 protein. The repertoire holds about 930,000 distinct CDR3 sequences, roughly 29% seen once, with around 9.6% in the top ten. This entry comes from a study of blood T cells in healthy people across ages. The data were also submitted as part of a second study, on T cells of mothers and their children.

The sequenced material came from blood. The receptor comes from a woman aged 40 to 50 in good health.

CDR3 protein: CSARETQGAYEQYF. The CDR3 nucleotides read TGCAGTGCTAGAGAGACACAAGGGGCGTACGAGCAGTACTTC. V gene TRBV20-1 combines with J gene TRBJ2-7, with D tentatively TRBD1 (5 bases). The germline V and J ends were trimmed by 0 bases and 4 bases, with 13 bases remaining between them. Germline CDR1 and CDR2: DFQATT and SNEGSKA (reference sequence). The CDR3 is 14 residues long.